This T cell receptor (beta chain) was captured by sequencing in a study of vaccination and CD4 T cells after COVID-19 (dated by TCRdb to the early 2020s). For the wider study: Convalescent patients had a positive SARS-CoV-2 result on nasal swab PCR, and of these patients, fewer than ten had mild disease and one had severe disease. The convalescent cohort comprised six males and four females, including two Hispanic individuals, seven Caucasians, two Asians and one multiracial person. Two doses of either the Pfizer-BioNTech BNT162b2 vaccine (n=8) or the Moderna mRNA-1273 vaccine (n=2) were administered to participants. Post-COVID blood samples were collected from convalescent patients a median of about 92 days after diagnosis, with a range of roughly 30 to 161 days. Post-vaccine blood samples were taken a median of roughly 75 days after the second vaccine dose, with a range of 14 to 241 days. The spike-specific CD4+ TCR repertoire was compared before and after mRNA vaccination in approximately ten COVID-19 convalescent patients and several infection-naive healthy vaccine recipients. Findings and caveats that apply to the study as a whole: An increase in the median number of SARS-CoV-2-reactive clonotypes from around 20 after infection to a few dozen after vaccination was observed, but the change was not found to be significant. Of the vaccine-specific clones in convalescent patients, 304 of 307, or nearly all, reacted only to SARS-CoV-2 spike and did not cross-react with common cold coronaviruses. In convalescent patients, a median about 86% of post-vaccine SARS-CoV-2-reactive clones were detected only after vaccination, suggesting vaccine-specific priming. The study included relatively few convalescent patients and did not analyze early timepoints after natural infection.

Positive SARS-CoV-2 PCR tests in the convalescent patients dated from March to December 2020, before Alpha, Beta and Delta variants emerged in the United States. PBMCs were separated from whole blood using Ficoll-Paque Plus gradient centrifugation and then either used fresh or cryopreserved at -140C. Trimming removed 6 bases from V and 3 bases from J, leaving 17 bases between the germline ends. Inclusive of the bounding cysteine and phenylalanine, the CDR3 is 15 residues long. The only DNA kept is the CDR3, 45 bases in frame from the first base. From a lookup of the germline V gene, CDR1 and CDR2 are MGHDK and SYGVNS. Comments on this clonotype: Its antigen target is currently unknown. Base-call qualities are not available, and no considerably larger clone is one nucleotide away.

The protocol used for the library was PCR. This sample was sequenced with an Illumina iSeq 100. The authors processed their data as follows. Non-productive sequences were removed, and CDR3s that did not start with C, did not end with F or W, or were shorter than 7 amino acids were discarded. Similarity between CDR3 sequences was evaluated in R version 3.6.1 using Levenshtein distances (stringdist) and unrooted phylogenetic trees (ape). Through fastp at Q25 and MiXCR, TCRdb rebuilt clones from the public reads, retaining in-frame beta chains. Every distinct CDR3 protein forms one entry, paired with its most common genes and DNA. The V and J calls here are based on TCRdb, not the publication. This sample has 15,000 to 20,000 distinct CDR3 sequences in its table, and approximately 67% of those were observed once. 0.95% to 1.1% of the sample is in the top ten clones.

The sequence joins TRBV25-1 to TRBJ1-1; the D region possibly corresponds to TRBD1 (5 bases align). Sequenced here: CD4+ T cells from blood, sampled before SARS-CoV-2 vaccination. The sequence derives from a human donor who had recovered from COVID-19. The nucleotide sequence reads TGTGCCAGCAGAAGCAACAGGTTCGGAGACACTGAAGCTTTCTTT. Its protein is CASRSNRFGDTEAFF.